This T cell receptor beta chain derives from a study of cytomegalovirus exposure and HLA in healthy donors. PCR amplification relied on 60 Vbeta primers (plus 13 Jbeta primers). TCRdb's copy holds only in-frame clones and misses some; the assay was immunoSEQ multiplex PCR. This sample has roughly 190,000 clones; 87% occur once, and the top ten carry less than 1.3%. The V end lost 3 bases, the J end lost 4 bases, and 13 bases lay between the germline ends. Looked up from germline, CDR1 is SGDLS and CDR2 is YYNGEE. CDR3 length: 14 amino acids. Sequenced input: PBMCs. The chain employs TRBV9 and TRBJ2-5; D uncertain. The clonotype was recovered from a boy between 2 and 10 years old in good health and CMV-seronegative. The CDR3 reads CASSEARGTETQYF. The CDR3 nucleotides read TGTGCCAGCAGCGAAGCTCGCGGAACAGAGACCCAGTACTTC.